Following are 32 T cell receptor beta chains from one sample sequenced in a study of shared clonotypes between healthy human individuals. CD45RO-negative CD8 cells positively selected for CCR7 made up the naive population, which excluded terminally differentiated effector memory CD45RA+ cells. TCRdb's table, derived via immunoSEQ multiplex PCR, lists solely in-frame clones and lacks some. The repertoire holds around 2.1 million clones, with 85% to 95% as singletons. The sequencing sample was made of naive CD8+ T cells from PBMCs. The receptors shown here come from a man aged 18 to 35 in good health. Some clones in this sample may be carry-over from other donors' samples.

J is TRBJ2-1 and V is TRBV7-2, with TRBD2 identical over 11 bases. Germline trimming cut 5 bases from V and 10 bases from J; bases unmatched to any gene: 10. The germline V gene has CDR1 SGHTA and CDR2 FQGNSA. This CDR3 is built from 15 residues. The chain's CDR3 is CASSVGLAGGREQFF. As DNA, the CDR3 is TGTGCCAGCAGCGTAGGGCTAGCGGGAGGAAGGGAGCAGTTCTTC.

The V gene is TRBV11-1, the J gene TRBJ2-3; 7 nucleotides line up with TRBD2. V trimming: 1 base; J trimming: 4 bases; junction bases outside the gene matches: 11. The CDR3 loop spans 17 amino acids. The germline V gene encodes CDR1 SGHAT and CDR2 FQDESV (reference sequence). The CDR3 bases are TGTGCCAGCAGCTTAGTGAGGGGACTAACAGTTGCAGATACGCAGTATTTT. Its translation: CASSLVRGLTVADTQYF.

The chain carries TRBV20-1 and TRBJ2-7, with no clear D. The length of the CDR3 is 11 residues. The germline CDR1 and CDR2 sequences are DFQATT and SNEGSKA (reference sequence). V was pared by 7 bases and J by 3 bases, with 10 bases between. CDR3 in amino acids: CSVSWGYEQYF. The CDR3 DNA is TGCAGTGTCAGTTGGGGCTACGAGCAGTACTTC.

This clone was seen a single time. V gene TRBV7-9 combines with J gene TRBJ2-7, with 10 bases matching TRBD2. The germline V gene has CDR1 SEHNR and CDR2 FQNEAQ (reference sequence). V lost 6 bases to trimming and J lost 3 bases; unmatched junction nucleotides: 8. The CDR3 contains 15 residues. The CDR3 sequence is CASSYISGGSYEQYF. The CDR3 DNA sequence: TGTGCCAGCAGTTATATTAGCGGGGGGAGCTACGAGCAGTACTTC.

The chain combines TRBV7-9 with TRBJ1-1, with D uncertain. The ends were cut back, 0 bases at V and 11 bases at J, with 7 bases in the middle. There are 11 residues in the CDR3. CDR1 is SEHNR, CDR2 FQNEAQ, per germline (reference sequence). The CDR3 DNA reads TGTGCCAGCAGCTTAGCTAGCGGGGCTTTCTTT. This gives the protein CASSLASGAFF.

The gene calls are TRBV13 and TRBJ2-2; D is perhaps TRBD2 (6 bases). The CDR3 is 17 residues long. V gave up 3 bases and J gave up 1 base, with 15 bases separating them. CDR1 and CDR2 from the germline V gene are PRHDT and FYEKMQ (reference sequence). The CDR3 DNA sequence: TGTGCCAGCAGCTTGGAATTTACCGGGAGGAACACCGGGGAGCTGTTTTTT. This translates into CASSLEFTGRNTGELFF.

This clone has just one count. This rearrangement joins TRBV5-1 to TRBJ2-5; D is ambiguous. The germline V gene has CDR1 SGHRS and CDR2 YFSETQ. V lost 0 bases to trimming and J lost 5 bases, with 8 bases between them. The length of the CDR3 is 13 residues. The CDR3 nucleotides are TGCGCCAGCAGCTTGGTTAGTTGGGAGACCCAGTACTTC. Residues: CASSLVSWETQYF.

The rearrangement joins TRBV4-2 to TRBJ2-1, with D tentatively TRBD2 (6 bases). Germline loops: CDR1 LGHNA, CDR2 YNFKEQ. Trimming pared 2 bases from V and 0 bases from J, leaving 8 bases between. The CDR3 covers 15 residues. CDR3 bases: TGTGCCAGCAGCCAACGGGAGAGCTCCTACAATGAGCAGTTCTTC. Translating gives CASSQRESSYNEQFF.

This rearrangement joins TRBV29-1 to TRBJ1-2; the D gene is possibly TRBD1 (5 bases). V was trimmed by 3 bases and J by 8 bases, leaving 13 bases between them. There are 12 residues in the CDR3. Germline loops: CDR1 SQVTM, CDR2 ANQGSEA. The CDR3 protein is CSVDLGESGYTF. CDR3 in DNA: TGCAGCGTTGATTTGGGGGAAAGCGGCTACACCTTC.

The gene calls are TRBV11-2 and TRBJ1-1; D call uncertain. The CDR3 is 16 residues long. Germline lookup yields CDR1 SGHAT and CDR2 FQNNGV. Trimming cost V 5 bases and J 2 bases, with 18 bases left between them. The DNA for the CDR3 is TGTGCCAGCAGCATCCACCCTGGAGGTCATAACACTGAAGCTTTCTTT. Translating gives CASSIHPGGHNTEAFF.

CDR3 DNA: TGCAGCGCTGGGGTTGAAGCTTTCTTT. Translation: CSAGVEAFF. V gene TRBV29-1 combines with J gene TRBJ1-1; no clear D gene. This CDR3 has 9 residues. Germline CDR1 and CDR2: SQVTM and ANQGSEA. V lost 7 bases and J 7 bases, leaving 7 bases between the germline ends.

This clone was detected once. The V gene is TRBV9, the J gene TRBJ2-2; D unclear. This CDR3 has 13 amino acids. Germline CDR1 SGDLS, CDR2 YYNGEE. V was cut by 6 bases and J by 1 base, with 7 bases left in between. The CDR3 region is CASMPGNTGELFF. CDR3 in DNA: TGTGCCAGCATGCCAGGGAACACCGGGGAGCTGTTTTTT. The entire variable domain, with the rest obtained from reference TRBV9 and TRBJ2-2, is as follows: DSGVTQTPKHLITATGQRVTLRCSPRSGDLSVYWYQQSLDQGLQFLIQYYNGEERAKGNILERFSAQQFPDLHSELNLSSLELGDSALYFCASMPGNTGELFFGEGSRLTVL.

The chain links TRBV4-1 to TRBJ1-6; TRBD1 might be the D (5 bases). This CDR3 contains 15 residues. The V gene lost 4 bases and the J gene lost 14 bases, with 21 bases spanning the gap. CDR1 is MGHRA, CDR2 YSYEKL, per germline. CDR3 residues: CASSLGAEDLLALHF. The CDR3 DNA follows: TGCGCCAGCAGCCTCGGGGCGGAGGATCTTCTCGCCCTCCACTTT.

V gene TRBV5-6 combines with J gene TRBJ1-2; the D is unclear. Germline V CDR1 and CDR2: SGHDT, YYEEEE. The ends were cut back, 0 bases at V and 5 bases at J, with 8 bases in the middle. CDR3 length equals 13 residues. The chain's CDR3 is CASSLVTEYGYTF. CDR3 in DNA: TGTGCCAGCAGCTTGGTTACAGAGTATGGCTACACCTTC.

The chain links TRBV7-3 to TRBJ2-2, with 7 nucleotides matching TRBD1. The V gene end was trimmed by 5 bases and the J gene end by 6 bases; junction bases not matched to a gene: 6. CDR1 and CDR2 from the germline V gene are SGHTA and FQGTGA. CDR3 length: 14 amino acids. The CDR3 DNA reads TGTGCCAGCAGCCTATTCCAGGGGGCCGGGGAGCTGTTTTTT. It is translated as CASSLFQGAGELFF. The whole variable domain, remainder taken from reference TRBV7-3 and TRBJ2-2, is GAGVSQTPSNKVTEKGKYVELRCDPISGHTALYWYRQSLGQGPEFLIYFQGTGAADDSGLPNDRFFAVRPEGSVSTLKIQRTERGDSAVYLCASSLFQGAGELFFGEGSRLTVL.

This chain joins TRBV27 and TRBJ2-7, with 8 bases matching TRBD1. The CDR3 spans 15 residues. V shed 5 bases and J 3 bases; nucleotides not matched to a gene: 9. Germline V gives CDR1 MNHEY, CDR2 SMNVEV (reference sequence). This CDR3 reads CASSPGIGQGYEQYF. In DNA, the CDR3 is TGTGCCAGCAGTCCGGGCATAGGACAGGGCTACGAGCAGTACTTC.

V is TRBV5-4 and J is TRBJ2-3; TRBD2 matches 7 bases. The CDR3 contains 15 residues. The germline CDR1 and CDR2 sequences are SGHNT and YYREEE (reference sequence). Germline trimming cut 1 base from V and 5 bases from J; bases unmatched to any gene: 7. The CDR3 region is CASSLYREVGDTQYF. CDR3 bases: TGTGCCAGCAGCTTGTATCGGGAGGTTGGAGATACGCAGTATTTT. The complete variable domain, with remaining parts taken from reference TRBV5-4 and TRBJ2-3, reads ETGVTQSPTHLIKTRGQQVTLRCSSQSGHNTVSWYQQALGQGPQFIFQYYREEENGRGNFPPRFSGLQFPNYSSELNVNALELDDSALYLCASSLYREVGDTQYFGPGTRLTVL.

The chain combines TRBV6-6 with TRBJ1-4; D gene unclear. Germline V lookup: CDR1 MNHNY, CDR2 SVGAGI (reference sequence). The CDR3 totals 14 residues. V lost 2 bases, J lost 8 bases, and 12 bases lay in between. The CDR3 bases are TGTGCCAGCAGTTACACCAGTCGTGAGGAAAAACTGTTTTTT. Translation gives CASSYTSREEKLFF.

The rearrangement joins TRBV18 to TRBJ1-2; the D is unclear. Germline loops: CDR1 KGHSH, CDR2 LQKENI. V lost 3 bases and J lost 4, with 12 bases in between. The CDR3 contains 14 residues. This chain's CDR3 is CASSPTEPSYGYTF. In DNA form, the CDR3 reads TGTGCCAGCTCACCTACGGAGCCGAGCTATGGCTACACCTTC.

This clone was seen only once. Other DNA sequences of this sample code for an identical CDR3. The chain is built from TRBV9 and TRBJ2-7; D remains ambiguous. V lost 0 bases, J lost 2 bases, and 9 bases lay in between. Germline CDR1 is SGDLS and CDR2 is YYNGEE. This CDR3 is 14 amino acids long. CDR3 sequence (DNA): TGTGCCAGCAGCGTAGGGGCAAGCCCCTACGAGCAGTACTTC. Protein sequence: CASSVGASPYEQYF.

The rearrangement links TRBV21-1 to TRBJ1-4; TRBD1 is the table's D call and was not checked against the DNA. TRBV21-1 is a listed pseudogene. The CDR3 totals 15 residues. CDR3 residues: CASSSQGTTNEKLFF. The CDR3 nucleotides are TGTGCCAGCAGCTCTCAGGGGACGACTAATGAAAAACTGTTTTTT.

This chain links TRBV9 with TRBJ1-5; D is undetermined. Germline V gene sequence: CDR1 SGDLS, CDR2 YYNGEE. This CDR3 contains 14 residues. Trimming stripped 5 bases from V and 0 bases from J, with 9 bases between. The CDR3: CASSAFSSNQPQHF. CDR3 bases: TGTGCCAGCAGTGCCTTTTCTAGCAATCAGCCCCAGCATTTT.

The DNA for the CDR3 is TGTGCCAGCAGATCTGGCGGGACTGTCGGTGAGCAGTACTTC. Translated: CASRSGGTVGEQYF. The V call is TRBV27, the J call TRBJ2-7; D is possibly TRBD2 (6 bases). In germline, CDR1 is MNHEY, CDR2 SMNVEV (reference sequence). Trimming took off 6 bases at V and 7 bases at J, with 19 bases between the two ends. The CDR3 spans 14 residues.

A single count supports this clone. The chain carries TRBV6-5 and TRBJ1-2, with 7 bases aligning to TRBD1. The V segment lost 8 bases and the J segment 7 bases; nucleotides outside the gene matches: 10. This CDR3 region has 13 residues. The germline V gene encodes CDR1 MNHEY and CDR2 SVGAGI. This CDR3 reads CASRELGGSGYTF. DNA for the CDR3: TGTGCCAGCCGAGAATTAGGGGGCTCTGGCTACACCTTC.

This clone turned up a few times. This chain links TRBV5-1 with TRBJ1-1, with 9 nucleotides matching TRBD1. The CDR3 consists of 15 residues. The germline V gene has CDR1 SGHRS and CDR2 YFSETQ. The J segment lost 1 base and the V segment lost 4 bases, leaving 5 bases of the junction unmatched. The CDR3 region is CASSPGTGRNTEAFF. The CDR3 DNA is TGCGCCAGCAGCCCGGGGACAGGGAGGAACACTGAAGCTTTCTTT. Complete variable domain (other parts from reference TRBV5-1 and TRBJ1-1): KAGVTQTPRYLIKTRGQQVTLSCSPISGHRSVSWYQQTPGQGLQFLFEYFSETQRNKGNFPGRFSGRQFSNSRSEMNVSTLELGDSALYLCASSPGTGRNTEAFFGQGTRLTVV.

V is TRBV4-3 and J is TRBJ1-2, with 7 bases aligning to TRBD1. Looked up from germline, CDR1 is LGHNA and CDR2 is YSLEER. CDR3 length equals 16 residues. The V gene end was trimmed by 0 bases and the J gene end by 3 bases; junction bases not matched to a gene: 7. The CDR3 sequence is CASSQEYRGLYYGYTF. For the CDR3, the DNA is TGCGCCAGCAGCCAAGAATACAGGGGCCTGTACTATGGCTACACCTTC.

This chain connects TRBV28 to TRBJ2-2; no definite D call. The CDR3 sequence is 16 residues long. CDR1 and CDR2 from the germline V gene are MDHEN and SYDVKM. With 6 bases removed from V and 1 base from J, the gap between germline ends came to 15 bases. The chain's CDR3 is CASRRTPTLNTGELFF. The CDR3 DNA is TGTGCCAGCAGAAGGACCCCAACCTTGAACACCGGGGAGCTGTTTTTT.

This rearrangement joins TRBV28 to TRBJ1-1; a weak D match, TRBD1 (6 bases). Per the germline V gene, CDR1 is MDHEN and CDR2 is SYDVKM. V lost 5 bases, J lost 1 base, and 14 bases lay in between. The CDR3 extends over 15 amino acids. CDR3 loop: CASSPLRGENTEAFF. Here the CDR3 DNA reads TGTGCCAGCAGTCCCCTCAGGGGCGAGAACACTGAAGCTTTCTTT. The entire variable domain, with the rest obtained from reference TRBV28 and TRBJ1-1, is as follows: DVKVTQSSRYLVKRTGEKVFLECVQDMDHENMFWYRQDPGLGLRLIYFSYDVKMKEKGDIPEGYSVSREKKERFSLILESASTNQTSMYLCASSPLRGENTEAFFGQGTRLTVV.

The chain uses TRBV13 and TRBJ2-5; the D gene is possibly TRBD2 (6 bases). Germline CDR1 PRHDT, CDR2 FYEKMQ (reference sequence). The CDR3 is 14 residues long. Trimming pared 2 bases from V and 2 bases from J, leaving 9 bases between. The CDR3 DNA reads TGTGCCAGCAGCTTACGGCGGGATCAAGAGACCCAGTACTTC. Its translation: CASSLRRDQETQYF. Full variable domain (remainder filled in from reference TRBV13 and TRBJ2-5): AAGVIQSPRHLIKEKRETATLKCYPIPRHDTVYWYQQGPGQDPQFLISFYEKMQSDKGSIPDRFSAQQFSDYHSELNMSSLELGDSALYFCASSLRRDQETQYFGPGTRLLVL.

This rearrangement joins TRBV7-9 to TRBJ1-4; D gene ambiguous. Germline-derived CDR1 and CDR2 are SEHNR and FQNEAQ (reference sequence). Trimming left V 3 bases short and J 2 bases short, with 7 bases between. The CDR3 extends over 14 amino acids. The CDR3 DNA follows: TGTGCCAGCAGCTTTTCCTTGACTAATGAAAAACTGTTTTTT. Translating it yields CASSFSLTNEKLFF.

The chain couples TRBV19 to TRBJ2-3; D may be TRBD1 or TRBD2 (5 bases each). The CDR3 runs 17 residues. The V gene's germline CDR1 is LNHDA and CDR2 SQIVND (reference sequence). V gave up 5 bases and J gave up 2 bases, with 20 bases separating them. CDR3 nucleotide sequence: TGTGCCAGTAGTTCACTCCTCCGGGACGCACCCACAGATACGCAGTATTTT. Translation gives CASSSLLRDAPTDTQYF.

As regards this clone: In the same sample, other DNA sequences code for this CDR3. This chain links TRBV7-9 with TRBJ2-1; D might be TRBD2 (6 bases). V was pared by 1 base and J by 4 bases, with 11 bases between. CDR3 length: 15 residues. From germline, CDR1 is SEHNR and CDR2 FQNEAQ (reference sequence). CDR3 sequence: CASSLGLATYNEQFF. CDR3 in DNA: TGTGCCAGCAGCTTAGGTCTAGCGACGTACAATGAGCAGTTCTTC.